This T cell receptor (beta chain) was documented in a study of human T cells and chemical hapten exposure. Study overall: Small pooled library volume differences mainly caused per-sample TCR yield variation.

The CDR3 totals 17 residues. V gave up 7 bases and J gave up 0 bases, with 21 bases separating them. As to time point: patch test 3, about 24 weeks after DPC sensitization. The sample's treatment: therapeutic diphenylcyclopropenone sensitization with weekly scalp DPC. The study's library attached unique molecular identifiers to single cDNA molecules. TCRdb independently ran MiXCR on the RACE reads; one entry per CDR3 protein. This sample has fewer than 200,000 distinct CDR3 sequences; 28% occur once, and the top ten carry about 2%. The TCR comes from a woman between 18 and 30 years old with alopecia areata. Some clones in this sample may be carry-over from other donors' samples. The V gene is TRBV12-3 or TRBV12-4, the J gene TRBJ1-2; D call uncertain. Sequences were derived from whole blood, sampled in connection with sensitization to the hapten diphenylcyclopropenone (DPC). The CDR3 nucleotides read TGTGCCAGCACCCACGAGTTCGGAGGGAATCCTAACTATGGCTACACCTTC. Its translation is CASTHEFGGNPNYGYTF.